This TCR beta chain originates from a study of early stage breast cancer tumors. Study in general: Seven or eight ER+/PR+/HER2- tumors were invasive ductal; a few were invasive lobular.

The CDR3 is made up of 15 amino acids. Germline CDR1 reads MGHDK; CDR2 reads SYGVNS. V lost 5 bases, J lost 2 bases, and 5 bases stayed unmatched. Measured with immunoSEQ multiplex PCR; TCRdb has only the in-frame clones, and not every one. The sample has 25,000 to 30,000 clones, just under 85% seen once. This clone was counted once. This TCR derives from a person aged 50 to 59 with breast cancer. Sequenced material: blood. The rearrangement links TRBV25-1 to TRBJ1-2, with 10 bases fitting TRBD1. The CDR3 nucleotides read TGTGCCAGCAGTTGGCCGGGACAGGGGAACTATGGCTACACCTTC. This translates into CASSWPGQGNYGYTF.